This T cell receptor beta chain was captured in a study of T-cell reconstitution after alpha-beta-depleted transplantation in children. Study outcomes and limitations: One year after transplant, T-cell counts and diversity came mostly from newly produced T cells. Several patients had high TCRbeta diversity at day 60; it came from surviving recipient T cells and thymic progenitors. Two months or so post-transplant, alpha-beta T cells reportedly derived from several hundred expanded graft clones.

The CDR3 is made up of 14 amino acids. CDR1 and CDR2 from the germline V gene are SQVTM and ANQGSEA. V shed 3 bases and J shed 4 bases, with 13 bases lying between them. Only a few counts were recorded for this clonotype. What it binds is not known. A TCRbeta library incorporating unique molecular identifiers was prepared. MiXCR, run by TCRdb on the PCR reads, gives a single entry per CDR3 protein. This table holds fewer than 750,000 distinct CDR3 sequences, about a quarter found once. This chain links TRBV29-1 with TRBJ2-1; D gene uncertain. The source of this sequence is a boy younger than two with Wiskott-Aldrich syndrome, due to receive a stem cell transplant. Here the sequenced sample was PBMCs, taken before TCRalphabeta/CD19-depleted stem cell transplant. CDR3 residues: CSVESLMSYNEQFF. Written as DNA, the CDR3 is TGCAGCGTTGAGTCACTTATGAGTTACAATGAGCAGTTCTTC.